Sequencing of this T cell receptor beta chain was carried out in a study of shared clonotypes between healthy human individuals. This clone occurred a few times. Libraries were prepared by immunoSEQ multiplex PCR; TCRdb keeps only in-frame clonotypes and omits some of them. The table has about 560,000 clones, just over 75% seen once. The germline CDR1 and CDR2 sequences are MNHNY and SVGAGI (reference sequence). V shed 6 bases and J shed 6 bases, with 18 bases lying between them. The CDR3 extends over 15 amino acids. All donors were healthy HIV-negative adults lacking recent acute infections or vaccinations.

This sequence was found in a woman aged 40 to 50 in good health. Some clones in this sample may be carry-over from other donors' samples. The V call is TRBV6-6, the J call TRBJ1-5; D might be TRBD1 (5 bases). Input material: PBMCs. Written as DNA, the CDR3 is TGTGCCAGCAGCCAGGGAGGGGATGGGAGTCAGCCCCAGCATTTT. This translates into CASSQGGDGSQPQHF.